This T cell receptor (beta chain) was recorded in a study of cytomegalovirus exposure and HLA in healthy donors. Study details: Researchers found that approximately 77% of under 450 genotyped donors fell within the Caucasian-associated ancestry cluster.

Per the germline V gene, CDR1 is SEHNR and CDR2 is FQNEAQ (reference sequence). V gave up 6 bases and J gave up 0 bases; unmatched junction bases: 7. The CDR3 contains 15 residues. Researchers ran the PCR with 60 Vbeta and 13 Jbeta primers. Produced via immunoSEQ multiplex PCR; TCRdb's table is partial and in-frame only. The sample has 55,000 to 65,000 clones; 85% are singletons. This rearrangement joins TRBV7-9 to TRBJ2-7; 8 bases fit TRBD1. The clonotype comes from a female donor in good health and CMV-seronegative. Sequencing was carried out using PBMCs. The CDR3 protein is CASSSPGQDSYEQYF. DNA of the CDR3: TGTGCCAGCAGTTCTCCGGGACAGGACTCCTACGAGCAGTACTTC.